The present T cell receptor beta chain was sequenced within a study of T-cell memory formation after mild COVID-19. Study-wide results and limits: In second-wave clones peaking day 37, SARS-CoV-2 specificity remained unconfirmed.

Between the trimmed V and J ends, which lost 6 bases and 10 bases, there was a span of 19 bases. The CDR3 length is 15 residues. Ten or more counts support this clonotype. No antigen is known for it. TCR alpha and TCR beta cDNA libraries carrying sample barcodes and UMIs were produced by 5'RACE using constant-segment primers. TCRdb fed the 5' RACE reads into MiXCR, producing one record per CDR3 protein. Of around 300,000 distinct CDR3 sequences listed, roughly 8.2% are singletons. The clonotype was recovered from a man younger than 35 who had mild COVID-19 (a few samples of this study predate the infection). Cell type and time point are not known. The sequenced sample consisted of PBMCs or a T cell subset sorted from them (not recorded which). The chain carries TRBV12-3 or TRBV12-4 and TRBJ1-6, with a possible D match to TRBD1 (5 bases). CDR3 sequence: CASSRGVTTESPLHF. The CDR3 region has the DNA TGTGCCAGCAGCCGGGGGGTCACCACGGAATCACCCCTCCACTTT.